One T cell receptor beta chain is described in this entry. Its antigen is unknown. Assay used: immunoSEQ multiplex PCR; TCRdb lists only in-frame clones, some missing. Counted here are 15,000 to 25,000 clones, around 80% occurring once; the ten biggest clones make up roughly 1.4%. The data originate from a study of PD-1 blockade in mismatch repair-deficient tumors. Study in general: All were previously treated, progressing patients with 12 mismatch repair-deficient cancer types. Study-level points and caveats: Tumor-resident clones, often undetectable pretreatment in blood, expanded then contracted after pembrolizumab.

CDR3 length: 14 amino acids. Trimming removed 4 bases from V and 10 bases from J; junction bases left unmatched: 8. Germline CDR1 SGHDT, CDR2 YYEEEE. Mismatch repair deficiency was confirmed in all patients, by PCR or immunohistochemistry. TCRs were sequenced from three patients responding to pembrolizumab. The origin of this receptor is an adult with mismatch repair-deficient cancer. The source material was PBMCs, sampled 52 weeks after starting pembrolizumab. J is TRBJ2-1 and V is TRBV5-6, with 10 bases identical to TRBD1. The DNA for the CDR3 is TGTGCCAGCAGCCGAACCGGGACAGGGGAAGAGCAGTTCTTC. Amino acid sequence: CASSRTGTGEEQFF.